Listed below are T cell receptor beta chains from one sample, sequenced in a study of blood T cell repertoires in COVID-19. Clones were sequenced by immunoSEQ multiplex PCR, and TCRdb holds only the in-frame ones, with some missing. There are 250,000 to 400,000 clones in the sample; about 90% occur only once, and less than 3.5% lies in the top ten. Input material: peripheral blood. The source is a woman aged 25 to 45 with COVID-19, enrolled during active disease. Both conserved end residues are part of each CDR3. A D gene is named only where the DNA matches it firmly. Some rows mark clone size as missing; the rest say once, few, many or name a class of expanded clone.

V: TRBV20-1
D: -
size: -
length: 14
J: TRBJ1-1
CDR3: CSASQAGEYTEAFF
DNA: TGCAGTGCTAGTCAGGCAGGGGAGTACACTGAAGCTTTCTTT

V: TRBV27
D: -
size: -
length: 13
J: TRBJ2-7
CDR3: CASSRGTAYEQYF
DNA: TGTGCCAGCAGCCGCGGGACAGCGTACGAGCAGTACTTC

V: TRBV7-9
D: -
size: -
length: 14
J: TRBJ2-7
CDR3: CASTLQGNSYEQYF
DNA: TGTGCCAGCACCCTTCAGGGGAACTCCTACGAGCAGTACTTC

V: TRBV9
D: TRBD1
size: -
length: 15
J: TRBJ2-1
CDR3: CASSPRTGPYNEQFF
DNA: TGTGCCAGCAGCCCCCGGACAGGCCCCTACAATGAGCAGTTCTTC

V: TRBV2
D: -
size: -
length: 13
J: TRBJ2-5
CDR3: CASGAQNQETQYF
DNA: TGTGCCAGCGGGGCACAGAACCAAGAGACCCAGTACTTC

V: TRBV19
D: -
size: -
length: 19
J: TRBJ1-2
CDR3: CASSIDWPGALDGDYGYTF
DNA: TGTGCCAGTAGTATAGATTGGCCAGGGGCGTTGGATGGTGACTATGGCTACACCTTC

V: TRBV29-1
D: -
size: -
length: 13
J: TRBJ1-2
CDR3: CSVEDSRGDGYTF
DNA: TGCAGCGTTGAAGATAGTCGGGGGGATGGCTACACCTTC

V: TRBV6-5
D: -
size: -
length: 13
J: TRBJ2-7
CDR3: CASSWGTPYEQYF
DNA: TGTGCCAGCAGTTGGGGGACTCCCTACGAGCAGTACTTC

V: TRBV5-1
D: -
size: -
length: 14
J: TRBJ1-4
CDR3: CASSFPGDNEKLFF
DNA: TGCGCCAGCAGCTTCCCGGGGGATAATGAAAAACTGTTTTTT

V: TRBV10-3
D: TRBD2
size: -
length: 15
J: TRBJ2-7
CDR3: CAISPGLAVSYEQYF
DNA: TGTGCCATATCACCCGGGCTAGCGGTTTCCTACGAGCAGTACTTC

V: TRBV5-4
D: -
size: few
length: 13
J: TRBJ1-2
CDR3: CASSRSSNYGYTF
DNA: TGTGCCAGCTCGAGGTCTTCTAACTATGGCTACACCTTC

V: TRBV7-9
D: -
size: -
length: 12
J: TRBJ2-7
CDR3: CASSFDTVEQYF
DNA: TGTGCCAGCAGCTTCGACACTGTGGAGCAGTACTTC

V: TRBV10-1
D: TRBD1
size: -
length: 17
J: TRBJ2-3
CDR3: CASSEYGTDLGPGTQYF
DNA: TGCGCCAGCAGTGAGTACGGGACAGACCTAGGGCCGGGTACGCAGTATTTT

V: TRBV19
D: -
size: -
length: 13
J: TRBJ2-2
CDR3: CASSMSIGGELFF
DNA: TGTGCCAGTAGTATGAGTATCGGCGGGGAGCTGTTTTTT

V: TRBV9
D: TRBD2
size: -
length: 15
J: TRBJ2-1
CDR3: CASSPTSGRGNEQFF
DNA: TGTGCCAGCAGCCCCACTAGCGGGAGAGGGAATGAGCAGTTCTTC

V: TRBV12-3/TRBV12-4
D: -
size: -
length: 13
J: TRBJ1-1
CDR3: CASSLAGATEAFF
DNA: TGTGCCAGCAGTTTAGCAGGGGCCACTGAAGCTTTCTTT

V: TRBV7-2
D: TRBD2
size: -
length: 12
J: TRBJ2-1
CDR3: CASSSGGLEQFF
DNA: TGTGCCAGCAGCTCGGGGGGTCTTGAGCAGTTCTTC

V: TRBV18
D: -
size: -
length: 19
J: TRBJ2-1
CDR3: CASSPPTGEGSSSYNEQFF
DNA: TGTGCCAGCTCACCACCGACGGGAGAAGGCTCAAGCTCCTACAATGAGCAGTTCTTC

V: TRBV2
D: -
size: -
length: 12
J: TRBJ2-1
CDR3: CARGAAYNEQFF
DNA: TGTGCCAGAGGGGCAGCCTACAATGAGCAGTTCTTC

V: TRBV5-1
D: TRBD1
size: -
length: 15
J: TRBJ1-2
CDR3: CASSPGTGGNYGYTF
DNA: TGCGCCAGCAGCCCCGGGACAGGGGGCAACTATGGCTACACCTTC

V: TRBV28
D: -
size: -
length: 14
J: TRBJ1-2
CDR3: CASSLTRSFPGYTF
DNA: TGTGCCAGCAGTTTGACCAGGTCCTTTCCTGGCTACACCTTC

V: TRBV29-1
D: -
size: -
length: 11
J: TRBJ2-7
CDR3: CSVLQSYEQYF
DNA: TGCAGCGTCTTACAGAGCTACGAGCAGTACTTC

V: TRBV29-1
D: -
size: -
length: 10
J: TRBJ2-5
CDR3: CSVDRGTQYF
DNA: TGCAGCGTTGATAGGGGGACCCAGTACTTC

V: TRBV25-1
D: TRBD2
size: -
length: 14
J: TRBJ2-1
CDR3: CASLSGDYYNEQFF
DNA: TGTGCCAGTCTGAGCGGGGATTACTACAATGAGCAGTTCTTC

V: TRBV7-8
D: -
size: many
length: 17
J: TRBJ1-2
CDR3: CASSLVVRQTENYGYTF
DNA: TGTGCCAGCAGCTTAGTAGTTAGGCAGACGGAGAATTATGGCTACACCTTC

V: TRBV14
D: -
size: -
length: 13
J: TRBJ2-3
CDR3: CASSPLSRDTQYF
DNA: TGTGCCAGCAGCCCTCTTTCGCGGGATACGCAGTATTTT

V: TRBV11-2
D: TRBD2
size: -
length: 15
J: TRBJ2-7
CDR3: CASSHRTSGYYEQYF
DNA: TGTGCCAGCAGCCATAGGACTAGCGGCTACTACGAGCAGTACTTC

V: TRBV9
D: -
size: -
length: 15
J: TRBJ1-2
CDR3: CASSTEGTTNYGYTF
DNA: TGTGCCAGCAGCACCGAGGGGACAACTAACTATGGCTACACCTTC

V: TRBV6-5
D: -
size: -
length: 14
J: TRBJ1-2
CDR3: CASSYSNRLLGYTF
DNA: TGTGCCAGCAGTTACTCGAACAGGCTCTTGGGCTACACCTTC

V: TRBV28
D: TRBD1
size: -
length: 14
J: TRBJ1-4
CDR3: CASSPGTVNEKLFF
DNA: TGTGCCAGCAGTCCCGGGACAGTTAATGAAAAACTGTTTTTT

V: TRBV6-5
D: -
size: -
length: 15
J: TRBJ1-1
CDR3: CASSRPTVARAEAFF
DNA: TGTGCCAGCAGTCGCCCGACAGTAGCCCGTGCTGAAGCTTTCTTT